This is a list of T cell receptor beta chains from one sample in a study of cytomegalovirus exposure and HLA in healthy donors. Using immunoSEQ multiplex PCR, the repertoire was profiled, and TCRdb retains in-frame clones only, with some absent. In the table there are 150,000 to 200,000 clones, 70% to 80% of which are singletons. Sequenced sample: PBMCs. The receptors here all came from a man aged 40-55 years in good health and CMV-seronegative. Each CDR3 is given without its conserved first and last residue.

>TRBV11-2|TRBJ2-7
ASSFGGTSGPHSYEQY
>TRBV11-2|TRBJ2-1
ASSEASGSEAYNEQF
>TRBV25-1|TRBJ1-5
ASSGGSANQPQH
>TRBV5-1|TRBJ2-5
ASSLLGSGETQY
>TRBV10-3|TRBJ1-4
AISEPRDEKLF
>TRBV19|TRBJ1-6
ASNPGQTNSPLH
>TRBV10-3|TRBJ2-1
AISESELAVSNEQF
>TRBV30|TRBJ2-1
AWSPGQGRNEQF
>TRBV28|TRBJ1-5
ASSGGLGTYSNQPQH
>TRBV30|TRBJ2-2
ALGQGTNTGELF
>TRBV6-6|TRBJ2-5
ASSYSWGNQETQY
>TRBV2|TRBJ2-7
ASSDPGTVRTYEQY
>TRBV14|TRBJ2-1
ACNPAGITRNEQF
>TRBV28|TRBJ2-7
ASSPSAGTGGSEQY
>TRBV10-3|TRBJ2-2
AIRQGADTGELF
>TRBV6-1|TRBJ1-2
ASSDSGNYGYT
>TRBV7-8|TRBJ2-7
ASSPRDFVYEQY
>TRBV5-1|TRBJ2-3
ASSATGTSSGGTQY
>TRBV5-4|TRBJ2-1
ASSFTGRDEQF
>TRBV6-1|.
ASSGTGDYYEQY
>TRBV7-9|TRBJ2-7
SSSKRGPAYEQY
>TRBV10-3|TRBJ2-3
AISWTDSTDTQY
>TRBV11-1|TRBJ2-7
ASSLARTDYEQY
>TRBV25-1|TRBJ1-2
ASSDPRGLLLGYT
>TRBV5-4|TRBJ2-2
ASSSRDRGMGGELF
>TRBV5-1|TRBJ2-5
ASRRERGETQY
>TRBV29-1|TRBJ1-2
SVGEIYGYT
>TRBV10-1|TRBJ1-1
ASNGQGNTEAF
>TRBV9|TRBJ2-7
ASSVALARTYEQY
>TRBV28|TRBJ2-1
ASKSLLFGSGPSYNEQF
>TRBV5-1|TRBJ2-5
ASSLGSGSRQETQY
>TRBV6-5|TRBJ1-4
ASSRSQRGLGKLF
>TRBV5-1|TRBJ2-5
ASSLGGSGIQETQY
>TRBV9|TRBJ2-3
ASSATPGVKPRDTQY
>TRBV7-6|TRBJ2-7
ASSPNRQGNSYEQY
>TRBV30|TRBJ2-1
AWSGSSYNEQF
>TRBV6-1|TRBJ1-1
ASSVSVIRDTEAF
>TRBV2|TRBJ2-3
ASKPGQGFSGTDTQY
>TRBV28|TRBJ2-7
ASSHTQGFSYEQY
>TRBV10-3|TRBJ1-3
AIRDTGSGNTIY
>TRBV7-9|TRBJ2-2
ASSLYSLTGELF
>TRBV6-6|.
ASSYQGQGFHEQY
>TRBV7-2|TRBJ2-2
ASTGLAGGTGELF
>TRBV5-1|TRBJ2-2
ASSGRQGTGELF
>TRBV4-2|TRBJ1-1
ASSQERSSRTEAF
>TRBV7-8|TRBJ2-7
ASSLIRTPYEQY
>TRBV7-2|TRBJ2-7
ASTGRLTGRAYEQY
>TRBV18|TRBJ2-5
ASSPQGPEDQETQY
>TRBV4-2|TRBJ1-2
ASSQEWQGTIYGYT